This entry describes one TCR beta chain. This sample is drawn from a study of cytomegalovirus exposure and HLA in healthy donors. V was clipped by 2 bases and J by 4 bases, with 17 bases between them. CDR3 size: 16 residues. Germline values: CDR1 SGHAT, CDR2 FQNNGV. The assay was immunoSEQ multiplex PCR, and TCRdb's table has in-frame clones only and misses some. The sample includes about 250,000 clones, more than 75% of them seen just once. The receptor comes from a man younger than 35 in good health and CMV-seropositive. This sequence joins TRBV11-2 and TRBJ1-2; possible D gene TRBD1, 6 bases. Input material: PBMCs. The CDR3 loop is CASSLRGRGRGYGYTF. Here the CDR3 DNA reads TGTGCCAGCAGCTTAAGGGGCCGGGGGCGCGGCTATGGCTACACCTTC.